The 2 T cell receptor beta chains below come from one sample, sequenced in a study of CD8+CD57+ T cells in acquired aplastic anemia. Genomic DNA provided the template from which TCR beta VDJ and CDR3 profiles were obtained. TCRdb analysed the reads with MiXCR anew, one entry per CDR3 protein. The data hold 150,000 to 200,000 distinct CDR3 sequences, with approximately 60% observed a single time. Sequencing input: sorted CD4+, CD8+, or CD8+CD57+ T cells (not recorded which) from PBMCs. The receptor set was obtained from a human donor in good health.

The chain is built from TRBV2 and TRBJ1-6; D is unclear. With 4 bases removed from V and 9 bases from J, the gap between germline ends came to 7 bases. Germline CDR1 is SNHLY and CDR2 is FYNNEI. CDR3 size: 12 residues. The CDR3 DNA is TGTGCCAGCAGTGCCAACGTTTCACCCCTCCACTTT. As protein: CASSANVSPLHF.

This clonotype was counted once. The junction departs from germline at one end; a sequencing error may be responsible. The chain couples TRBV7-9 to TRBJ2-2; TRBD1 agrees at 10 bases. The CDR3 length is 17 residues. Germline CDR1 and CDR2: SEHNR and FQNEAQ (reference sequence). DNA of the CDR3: TGTGCCAGCACCTTAGGGTCGGGACAGGGGAGTACCGGGGAGCTGTTTTTT. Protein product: CASTLGSGQGSTGELFF.